The 5 T cell receptor beta chains given below trace back to one sample, sequenced in a study of human T cells and chemical hapten exposure. One entry per CDR3 protein, called by TCRdb with MiXCR from the RACE reads. The repertoire holds under 200,000 distinct CDR3 sequences, with about 14% as singletons. As for time point: patch test 1, 2 weeks after DPC sensitization. Treatment reported: therapeutic diphenylcyclopropenone sensitization with weekly scalp DPC. The sample was whole blood, taken in connection with sensitization to the hapten diphenylcyclopropenone (DPC). The receptors here all came from a woman in her 30s with alopecia areata. Some clones in this sample may be carry-over from other donors' samples.

This clonotype appeared a few times. The chain carries TRBV7-2 and TRBJ2-7; TRBD2 aligns across 7 bases. The CDR3 extends over 18 amino acids. The ends lost 5 bases at V and 3 bases at J; junction bases unmatched: 19. CDR1 SGHTA and CDR2 FQGNSA come from the germline V gene. The CDR3 spells CASSRNPSLSGENYEQYF. CDR3 bases: TGTGCCAGCAGCCGCAACCCAAGCCTCAGCGGGGAGAACTACGAGCAGTACTTC. Filled out from reference TRBV7-2 and TRBJ2-7, the complete variable domain reads GAGVSQSPSNKVTEKGKDVELRCDPISGHTALYWYRQSLGQGLEFLIYFQGNSAPDKSGLPSDRFSAERTGGSVSTLTIQRTQQEDSAVYLCASSRNPSLSGENYEQYFGPGTRLTVT.

A few counts support this clonotype. The gene calls are TRBV12-3 or TRBV12-4 and TRBJ1-1; D is ambiguous. Deletions cut 4 bases from V and 3 bases from J, with 9 bases between. The CDR3 extends over 13 amino acids. CDR3 DNA: TGTGCCAGCAGTTCCCTTTGGGACACTGAAGCTTTCTTT. Translated, it gives CASSSLWDTEAFF.

This clonotype was seen a few times. The V gene is TRBV7-2, the J gene TRBJ2-3; 11 bases fit TRBD2. The V segment lost 5 bases and the J segment 5 bases; nucleotides outside the gene matches: 3. CDR1 SGHTA and CDR2 FQGNSA come from the germline V gene. The length of the CDR3 is 14 residues. The CDR3 bases are TGTGCCAGCAGCGAGGGACTAGCGGTAGATACGCAGTATTTT. Protein product: CASSEGLAVDTQYF.

V and J are TRBV11-3 and TRBJ1-3; D might be TRBD1 (5 bases). CDR1 is SGHNT, CDR2 YENEEA, per germline. The ends were cut back, 3 bases at V and 5 bases at J, with 5 bases in the middle. This CDR3 spans 12 amino acids. The CDR3 loop is CASSLDRNTIYF. For the CDR3, the DNA is TGTGCCAGCAGCTTGGACAGAAACACCATATATTTT.

In this sample, this clonotype turned up a few times. J is TRBJ1-2 and V is TRBV28, with D perhaps matching TRBD1 (6 bases). The germline V gene encodes CDR1 MDHEN and CDR2 SYDVKM. This CDR3 contains 15 residues. V lost 5 bases, J lost 4 bases, and 17 bases lay in between. Here the CDR3 reads CASSPPRGRTYGYTF. CDR3 nucleotides: TGTGCCAGCAGTCCTCCTAGGGGGAGAACCTATGGCTACACCTTC.